The entry below describes one TCR beta chain. The entry originates in a study of blood T cell repertoires in COVID-19. Trimming pared 3 bases from V and 4 bases from J, leaving 12 bases between. CDR3 length: 14 amino acids. CDR1 is MDHEN, CDR2 SYDVKM, per germline. Clones were sequenced by immunoSEQ multiplex PCR, and TCRdb holds only the in-frame ones, with some missing. The sample records approximately 450,000 clones, roughly nine tenths being singletons. The chain links TRBV28 to TRBJ1-2, with a tentative D call TRBD1 (5 bases). Sequenced: PBMCs or T cells enriched from blood (not recorded which). This receptor was taken from a man aged 25 to 40 who had recovered from COVID-19. The CDR3 DNA is TGTGCCAGCAGTTTGGGCAGGGTTATCTATGGCTACACCTTC. Its protein is CASSLGRVIYGYTF.